This TCR beta chain is drawn from a study of blood T cell repertoires in COVID-19. In the study overall: T cells, B-cell-depleted T cells, or PBMCs provided the cDNA or gDNA that served as material.

Turning to this clone: Germline is not matched at one junction end, which may reflect a read error.

Method: immunoSEQ multiplex PCR; TCRdb's copy keeps in-frame clones and lacks some. The sample lists around 300,000 clones, 85% to 90% occurring once. The CDR3 contains 12 residues. Germline values: CDR1 MGHDK, CDR2 SYGVNS. Clinical histories supplied by participants themselves formed the basis of cohort assignment. Two negative PCRs, clearance, or symptom resolution were required of recovered Cohort 3 donors. The TCR was taken from a woman aged 18-30 years who had recovered from COVID-19. The sequenced sample was PBMCs or T cells enriched from blood (not recorded which). V usage is TRBV25-1 and J usage is TRBJ1-1; 7 positions match TRBD1. In DNA form, the CDR3 reads TGTGCCAGCAGTGAATGGGGGACAGAGCATGACTTT. It is translated as CASSEWGTEHDF.